The TCR beta chain described here comes from a study of molecular identifiers for immune sequencing clone quantification. TCRdb processed the PCR reads anew with MiXCR; each CDR3 protein has one entry. The sample lists approximately 670,000 distinct CDR3 sequences, roughly 21% seen once, with roughly 0.9% in the top ten. Germline CDR1 is GTSNPN and CDR2 is SVGIG (reference sequence). The CDR3 length is 15 residues. V lost 2 bases, J lost 0 bases, and 12 bases lay in between. The sequenced sample consisted of naive CD8+ T cells from blood, with Jurkat cell RNA spiked in. Noted subset: FACS-sorted CD8+CD4-CCR7+CD45RA+ naive T cells. The chain joins TRBV30 to TRBJ2-3; D possibly corresponds to TRBD1 (6 bases). The sequence derives from a human donor in good health. Some libraries in this study had Jurkat cell RNA spiked in. In nucleotides, the CDR3 is TGTGCCTGGAGTCCTTCAGGGGCTAGCACAGATACGCAGTATTTT. The encoded protein is CAWSPSGASTDTQYF.